This TCR beta chain was captured in a study of blood T cell repertoires in COVID-19. Looking at the study overall: Acute and convalescent COVID-19 samples came from the United States, Italy and Spain. PBMCs, B-cell-depleted T cells, or T cells were the source of the cDNA or gDNA that made up the material.

As originally analysed: By means of reference gene primer amplification, nucleated cell counts were estimated. Repertoires were generated with immunoSEQ multiplex PCR, while TCRdb's copy carries only in-frame clones and drops some. The V and J calls and clone size come from that table; D and trimming were worked out from the DNA. This table has about 110,000 clones, roughly 80% appearing once. The sequenced sample was peripheral blood. This TCR was recovered from a woman aged 60-70 years with acute or convalescent COVID-19.

This CDR3 is CASSYLAGAEQFF. The CDR3 coding sequence is TGTGCCAGCAGTTACCTAGCTGGAGCTGAGCAGTTCTTC. J is TRBJ2-1 and V is TRBV6-2 or TRBV6-3, with D tentatively TRBD2 (5 bases). Looked up from germline, CDR1 is MNHEY and CDR2 is SVGEGT. V lost 2 bases to trimming and J lost 9 bases, with 11 bases between them. This CDR3 has 13 amino acids.